These 28 T cell receptor beta chains share one sample of origin, sequenced in a study of neurological immune-mediated disorders (dated 2019 in TCRdb). Receptors were amplified or captured by 5' RACE. TCRdb lists the instrument as Illumina HiSeq 2500. Clones were called with MiXCR by TCRdb after fastp trimmed the public reads at Q25, and only in-frame beta chains were retained. Records with the same CDR3 protein are collapsed into one entry carrying the most frequent genes and DNA. The sample includes tens of thousands of distinct CDR3 sequences, with 10% to 15% observed a single time. The ten largest make up roughly 1.2% of the sample. The sequenced sample consisted of PBMCs. The receptors were gathered from a female donor in good health.

This clonotype was observed at least ten times. The CDR3 DNA follows: TGTGCCATCAGTGATCCCGCGGGAGGACGCAATGAGCAGTTCTTC. Translation gives CAISDPAGGRNEQFF. The chain is built from TRBV10-3 and TRBJ2-1; 8 nucleotides match TRBD2. V was clipped by 3 bases and J by 6 bases; unmatched bases: 7. Germline V gives CDR1 ENHRY, CDR2 SYGVKD. This CDR3 region has 15 residues.

Many counts were recorded for this clonotype. The chain joins TRBV20-1 to TRBJ1-5; D not resolved. V was cut by 4 bases and J by 0 bases, with 4 bases left in between. The CDR3 covers 12 residues. CDR1 is DFQATT and CDR2 is SNEGSKA in the germline V gene (reference sequence). The CDR3 sequence: CSAMGSNQPQHF. For the CDR3, the DNA is TGCAGTGCTATGGGTAGCAATCAGCCCCAGCATTTT.

This clonotype was counted at least ten times. This chain links TRBV27 with TRBJ1-5; D not certain. Germline lookup yields CDR1 MNHEY and CDR2 SMNVEV (reference sequence). With 3 bases removed from V and 3 bases from J, the gap between germline ends came to 6 bases. CDR3 size: 13 residues. CDR3: CASSLYYNQPQHF. The DNA for the CDR3 is TGTGCCAGCAGTTTGTACTACAATCAGCCCCAGCATTTT.

This clonotype was picked up one time. A much larger clone lies one base from this, so it may be a read error. V usage is TRBV11-2 and J usage is TRBJ2-3; 8 nucleotides agree with TRBD2. The germline gives CDR1 SGHAT, CDR2 FQNNGV. The CDR3 has 15 amino acids. V was pared by 10 bases and J by 0 bases, with 9 bases of the junction left unmatched. The CDR3 reads CANSWVAGSTDTQYF. CDR3 DNA: TGTGCCAACAGTTGGGTAGCGGGGAGCACAGATACGCAGTATTTT.

This clonotype has a count of ten or more. The V gene is TRBV18, the J gene TRBJ2-1, with D hard to call. The CDR3 runs to 14 residues. In germline, CDR1 is KGHSH, CDR2 LQKENI. V was trimmed by 6 bases and J by 4 bases, leaving 13 bases between them. The CDR3 DNA is TGTGCCAGCTCCCACGCCGACGGGTACAATGAGCAGTTCTTC. It yields the protein CASSHADGYNEQFF.

Many counts were recorded for this clonotype. V is TRBV10-1 and J is TRBJ2-3; the match to TRBD2 covers 10 bases. Trimming took 3 bases from V and 1 from J; bases not matched to a gene: 4. In germline, CDR1 is WNHNN, CDR2 SYGVQD (reference sequence). The CDR3 is 16 residues long. CDR3: CASSETLAGGTDTQYF. The CDR3 region has the DNA TGCGCCAGCAGTGAAACCCTAGCGGGAGGCACAGATACGCAGTATTTT.

This clonotype occurred many times. The chain combines TRBV6-1 with TRBJ2-3; D uncertain. From germline, CDR1 is MNHNS and CDR2 SASEGT. Trimming shortened V by 7 bases and J by 4 bases, and 9 bases separated the two germline ends. The CDR3 sequence is 12 residues long. In DNA form, the CDR3 reads TGTGCCAGCAATCAAAATTCAGATACGCAGTATTTT. Its protein product is CASNQNSDTQYF.

Ten or more counts support this clonotype. V and J are TRBV20-1 and TRBJ1-1; D possibly corresponds to TRBD1 (5 bases). Germline-derived CDR1 and CDR2 are DFQATT and SNEGSKA (reference sequence). V was clipped by 2 bases and J by 4 bases, with 8 bases between them. This CDR3 spans 12 amino acids. Here the CDR3 reads CSARQGVTEAFF. CDR3 DNA sequence: TGCAGTGCTAGACAGGGTGTCACTGAAGCTTTCTTT.

This clonotype was seen many times. The chain recombines TRBV6-1 with TRBJ2-7; TRBD2 matches 13 bases. The ends lost 2 bases at V and 5 bases at J; junction bases unmatched: 6. This CDR3 has 16 residues. Germline loops: CDR1 MNHNS, CDR2 SASEGT. CDR3 coding DNA: TGTGCCAGCAGTGAAATCCGGACTAGCGGGAGAAACGAGCAGTACTTC. As protein: CASSEIRTSGRNEQYF.

In this sample, this clonotype turned up once. One end of the junction is discordant with germline, which a read error may explain. The J gene is TRBJ2-1, the V gene TRBV11-2; D may correspond to TRBD1 or TRBD2 (5 bases each). Germline CDR1 reads SGHAT; CDR2 reads FQNNGV. The CDR3 spans 17 residues. The CDR3 sequence: CVSSLGVLVGGVNEQFF. Here the CDR3 DNA reads TGTGTCAGCAGCTTAGGGGTACTAGTGGGTGGGGTCAATGAGCAGTTCTTC.

This clonotype has a count of ten or more. The chain uses TRBV5-1 and TRBJ1-1, with 8 bases aligning to TRBD1. Germline CDR1 SGHRS, CDR2 YFSETQ. V lost 3 bases, J lost 1 base, and 2 bases stayed unmatched. This CDR3 spans 14 amino acids. The CDR3 DNA sequence: TGCGCCAGCAGCTCCGGACAGGGGAACACTGAAGCTTTCTTT. Protein product: CASSSGQGNTEAFF.

The table lists this clonotype with a few counts. The J gene is TRBJ2-1, the V gene TRBV7-9; 12 nucleotides line up with TRBD2. Germline V lookup: CDR1 SEHNR, CDR2 FQNEAQ (reference sequence). The trim removed 2 bases at V and 10 bases at J, leaving 6 bases unmatched. There are 15 residues in the CDR3. The CDR3 DNA reads TGTGCCAGCAGCTTAAGGACTAGCGGGGTAGGGGAGCAGTTCTTC. Translated: CASSLRTSGVGEQFF.

This clonotype was observed many times. The V and J genes are TRBV20-1 and TRBJ1-2; D is perhaps TRBD1 (6 bases). The CDR3 length is 13 residues. Germline assignment: CDR1 DFQATT and CDR2 SNEGSKA (reference sequence). V was shortened by 5 bases and J by 8 bases, with 18 bases between the two germline ends. In DNA form, the CDR3 reads TGCAGTGCTGGGAGGGGGGGGCGAACAGGCTACACCTTC. This translates into CSAGRGGRTGYTF.

This clonotype showed up many times. The V and J genes are TRBV5-5 and TRBJ2-1; TRBD2 is a possible D gene (6 bases). V was clipped by 4 bases and J by 4 bases, with 9 bases between them. This CDR3 region has 13 residues. Germline assignment: CDR1 SGHKS and CDR2 YYEKEE (reference sequence). CDR3 sequence (DNA): TGTGCCAGCAGCCCTGGACTATACAATGAGCAGTTCTTC. It codes for CASSPGLYNEQFF.

The CDR3, as DNA: TGTGCCAGCAGTTTAGCAGGACAGAACTATGGCTACACCTTC. Protein: CASSLAGQNYGYTF. The rearrangement joins TRBV12-3 or TRBV12-4 to TRBJ1-2; perhaps TRBD1 as D (6 bases). V was clipped by 0 bases and J by 2 bases, with 7 bases between them. CDR3 length: 14 amino acids.

This clonotype was detected ten times or more. J is TRBJ2-7 and V is TRBV28; 9 nucleotides align to TRBD1. The CDR3 consists of 16 residues. Germline V CDR1 and CDR2: MDHEN, SYDVKM. Losses at the gene ends were 4 bases for V and 2 bases for J; bases not matched to a gene: 9. The CDR3 sequence is CASSSPGQGKTYEQYF. DNA of the CDR3: TGTGCCAGCAGTTCCCCGGGACAGGGAAAAACCTACGAGCAGTACTTC.

This clonotype showed up just a few times. The rearrangement joins TRBV5-1 to TRBJ2-5; D is possibly TRBD2 (6 bases). CDR3 length: 15 residues. CDR1 is SGHRS and CDR2 is YFSETQ in the germline V gene. V was shortened by 0 bases and J by 3 bases, with 12 bases between the two germline ends. The CDR3 DNA is TGCGCCAGCAGCTTGGTACTAGCTGGGGAAGAGACCCAGTACTTC. Protein product: CASSLVLAGEETQYF.

This clonotype was seen at least ten times. The V call is TRBV6-4, the J call TRBJ1-2, with TRBD1 matching over 8 bases. Germline V gene lookup returns CDR1 MRHNA and CDR2 SNTAGT. This CDR3 region has 15 residues. Unmatched junction bases numbered 13, after V lost 7 bases and J lost 6 bases. This chain's CDR3 is CASIRGRDLMDGYTF. In DNA, the CDR3 is TGTGCCAGCATCAGGGGGCGCGACTTAATGGATGGCTACACCTTC.

This clonotype is medium-sized by share. The chain carries TRBV5-1 and TRBJ2-1; TRBD1 matches at 7 bases. V trimming: 3 bases; J trimming: 4 bases; junction bases outside the gene matches: 7. This CDR3 contains 15 residues. Germline V gene lookup returns CDR1 SGHRS and CDR2 YFSETQ. In nucleotides, the CDR3 is TGCGCCAGCAGCTCGCAGGGGGTTAGGTACAATGAGCAGTTCTTC. Protein product: CASSSQGVRYNEQFF.

This clonotype appeared many times. V usage is TRBV25-1 and J usage is TRBJ2-7, with D hard to call. V lost 3 bases, J lost 4 bases, and 4 bases lay in between. CDR3 length equals 11 residues. CDR1 is MGHDK and CDR2 is SYGVNS in the germline V gene. The CDR3 DNA follows: TGTGCCAGCAGTGATCTATACGAGCAGTACTTC. It encodes CASSDLYEQYF.

The rearrangement links TRBV4-2 to TRBJ2-7, with 9 bases lining up with TRBD2. This CDR3 has 17 amino acids. The V gene's germline CDR1 is LGHNA and CDR2 YNFKEQ. Trimming removed 7 bases from V and 2 bases from J; junction bases left unmatched: 15. The CDR3 DNA reads as TGTGCCAGCAACCCGGAGGGGCTAGCGGGACTTACCTACGAGCAGTACTTC. Its protein is CASNPEGLAGLTYEQYF.

In its sample, this clonotype was seen many times. V usage is TRBV18 and J usage is TRBJ2-2, with D perhaps TRBD1 (5 bases). V lost 3 bases, J lost 8 bases, and 16 bases lay in between. This CDR3 comprises 15 residues. From germline, CDR1 is KGHSH and CDR2 LQKENI. The CDR3 is CASSPPDSPRGELFF. The CDR3 DNA sequence: TGTGCCAGCTCACCGCCTGACAGCCCACGGGGGGAGCTGTTTTTT. The complete variable domain, with remaining parts taken from reference TRBV18 and TRBJ2-2, reads NAGVMQNPRHLVRRRGQEARLRCSPMKGHSHVYWYRQLPEEGLKFMVYLQKENIIDESGMPKERFSAEFPKEGPSILRIQQVVRGDSAAYFCASSPPDSPRGELFFGEGSRLTVL.

The V and J genes are TRBV7-2 and TRBJ2-2; the D gene is possibly TRBD2 (5 bases). Germline V gene sequence: CDR1 SGHTA, CDR2 FQGNSA. Trimming shortened V by 11 bases and J by 3 bases, and 10 bases separated the two germline ends. The CDR3 is 12 residues long. The CDR3 here is CACTGDTGELFF. DNA for the CDR3: TGTGCCTGTACCGGGGACACCGGGGAGCTGTTTTTT.

This clonotype was counted at least ten times. This chain connects TRBV18 to TRBJ1-5; 8 positions match TRBD1. V lost 6 bases and J lost 6; bases outside the gene matches: 22. Germline V gene lookup returns CDR1 KGHSH and CDR2 LQKENI. The CDR3 extends over 19 amino acids. This chain's CDR3 is CASSSFHPTPQGVAQPQHF. The CDR3 coding sequence is TGTGCCAGCTCTTCATTCCACCCCACACCACAGGGGGTAGCTCAGCCCCAGCATTTT.

This clonotype occurred many times. The chain combines TRBV7-3 with TRBJ2-1; perhaps TRBD2 as D (7 bases). This CDR3 region has 16 residues. Germline CDR1 is SGHTA and CDR2 is FQGTGA. The V end lost 2 bases, the J end lost 9 bases, and 20 bases lay between the germline ends. The CDR3 is CASSLGRGRAGAEQFF. CDR3 coding DNA: TGTGCCAGCAGCTTAGGACGGGGGAGGGCGGGGGCTGAGCAGTTCTTC.

At least ten counts were recorded for this clonotype. This chain uses TRBV20-1 with TRBJ2-7, with 7 bases lining up with TRBD2. The CDR3 is made up of 15 amino acids. CDR1 is DFQATT, CDR2 SNEGSKA, per germline (reference sequence). V trimming: 0 bases; J trimming: 4 bases; junction bases outside the gene matches: 9. The CDR3 DNA is TGCAGTGCTAGAGATCAGTTGACTAGCTGGTACGAGCAGTACTTC. It is translated as CSARDQLTSWYEQYF.

In its sample, this clonotype was seen many times. The chain employs TRBV10-3 and TRBJ2-3; no clear D. Trimming pared 0 bases from V and 0 bases from J, leaving 7 bases between. This CDR3 contains 15 residues. Germline V gene lookup returns CDR1 ENHRY and CDR2 SYGVKD. Here the CDR3 reads CAISESSPSTDTQYF. The CDR3 DNA reads as TGTGCCATCAGTGAGTCGAGTCCTAGCACAGATACGCAGTATTTT.

The gene calls are TRBV10-2 and TRBJ2-2, with D possibly matching TRBD1 (6 bases). V lost 6 bases to trimming and J lost 1 base, with 15 bases between them. The CDR3 sequence is 16 residues long. CDR1 WSHSY and CDR2 SAAADI come from the germline V gene. CDR3 protein: CASSPPLTGNTGELFF. The CDR3, as DNA: TGCGCCAGCAGCCCCCCCTTGACAGGGAACACCGGGGAGCTGTTTTTT.